Following are 7 T cell receptor beta chains from one sample sequenced in a study of regulatory T cells in long-lasting Graves disease. The time point denotes: persistent/refractory GD, antithyroid drugs over 5 years with positive TRAb. Researchers made the TCR library from RNA that was extracted from PBMCs. Both iRepertoire HTBI primers and Arm-PCR of CDR3 regions were used to build the TCR beta libraries. TCRdb ran MiXCR on the multiplex PCR reads and lists one entry per CDR3 protein. The sample comprises fewer than 400,000 distinct CDR3 sequences, 15% to 20% of which are singletons, and 25% to 35% rests with the top ten. Sequences were derived from peripheral blood mononuclear cells (PBMCs), sampled when the disease was refractory, from a patient treated with antithyroid drugs. The source of these receptors is a female donor with Graves disease.

The chain recombines TRBV27 with TRBJ1-2; maybe TRBD1 (6 bases). There are 14 residues in the CDR3. V lost 2 bases and J 0 bases, leaving 7 bases between the germline ends. Germline loops: CDR1 MNHEY, CDR2 SMNVEV (reference sequence). CDR3 sequence (DNA): TGTGCCAGCAGTTTAAACAGGGCTAACTATGGCTACACCTTC. As protein: CASSLNRANYGYTF.

On this clonotype: A much larger clone lies a single base off, so this may be a read error. V is TRBV15 and J is TRBJ2-5; 7 positions match TRBD1. The CDR3 length is 14 residues. Germline V gene data show CDR1 as LNHNV and CDR2 as YYDKDF (reference sequence). Written as DNA, the CDR3 is TGTGCCACCAGCGACGGGACAGCCTCGGAGACCCGGTACTTC. It translates to CATSDGTASETRYF.

This clonotype has a handful of counts. As DNA, the CDR3 is TGCAGCGGCTCGGACAGGTACGGCTACGAGCAGTACTTC. Translated: CSGSDRYGYEQYF. The chain recombines TRBV29-1 with TRBJ2-7, with 7 bases fitting TRBD1. V trimming: 7 bases; J trimming: 3 bases; junction bases outside the gene matches: 9. The length of the CDR3 is 13 residues. CDR1 SQVTM and CDR2 ANQGSEA come from the germline V gene.

This clonotype has a count of ten or more. The V gene is TRBV20-1, the J gene TRBJ2-2, with D perhaps assigned TRBD1 or TRBD2 (6 bases each). V was pared by 6 bases and J by 4 bases, with 15 bases between. Germline-derived CDR1 and CDR2 are DFQATT and SNEGSKA (reference sequence). This CDR3 spans 14 amino acids. The CDR3: CSARGPMGTGELFF. In DNA form, the CDR3 reads TGCAGTGCACGGGGGCCCATGGGCACCGGGGAGCTGTTTTTT.

This clonotype was observed many times. This chain links TRBV27 with TRBJ1-5; a weak D match, TRBD1 (6 bases). Trimming pared 6 bases from V and 2 bases from J, leaving 20 bases between. The CDR3 runs 17 residues. CDR1 and CDR2 from the germline V gene are MNHEY and SMNVEV (reference sequence). In nucleotides, the CDR3 is TGTGCCAGCAGGGGAGGGACGCATTCAGGGGGCAATCAGCCCCAGCATTTT. Its protein product is CASRGGTHSGGNQPQHF.

The J gene is TRBJ2-5, the V gene TRBV30, with TRBD2 matching 11 bases. The DNA end is a closer match to TRBJ2-1, so the J assignment may be wrong. From germline, CDR1 is GTSNPN and CDR2 SVGIG (reference sequence). This CDR3 comprises 15 residues. This CDR3 is CARSHGTSGNNEQFF. CDR3 DNA sequence: TGTGCCCGAAGCCATGGGACTAGCGGAAACAATGAGCAGTTCTTC.

This clonotype has just a few counts. This sequence joins TRBV12-3 or TRBV12-4 and TRBJ2-7; TRBD2 matches at 7 bases. The CDR3 is 10 amino acids. Here the CDR3 reads CLVGGDEQYF. The CDR3 DNA is TGTCTAGTGGGAGGGGATGAGCAGTACTTC.